A selection of T cell receptor beta chains follows, all from one sample in a study of post-analysis software for immune sequencing data. TCRdb analysed the PCR reads with MiXCR anew, one entry per CDR3 protein. The sample carries about 380,000 distinct CDR3 sequences, approximately 38% recorded once. Source material: blood. These receptors were collected from a girl aged 5 to 17 with multiple sclerosis. CDR3s include the opening cysteine and the closing phenylalanine or tryptophan. Fields, in order: J gene, clone size, V gene, CDR3 length, D gene, CDR3 DNA, CDR3 protein. A D gene is named only where the DNA matches it firmly. Only some rows state a clone size, as once, few, many or a class for expanded clones.

J: TRBJ2-3; size: NA; V: TRBV20-1; length: 15; D: TRBD2; DNA: TGCAGTGCTAGAGATGGGACGGGGGGGGGAGATACGCAGTATTTT; CDR3: CSARDGTGGGDTQYF
J: TRBJ2-3; size: NA; V: TRBV6-2/TRBV6-3; length: 13; D: NA; DNA: TGTGCCGCTGGATTCGGGGGCCCAGATACGCAGTATTTT; CDR3: CAAGFGGPDTQYF
J: TRBJ1-1; size: NA; V: TRBV7-8; length: 14; D: NA; DNA: TGTGCCAGCAGCTTGGGGGGCTTTGACACTGAAGCTTTCTTT; CDR3: CASSLGGFDTEAFF
J: TRBJ2-5; size: NA; V: TRBV3-1; length: 17; D: TRBD2; DNA: TGTGCCAGCAGCCAAGATCCGGGCGGGGGGGTCCTCCAGACCCAGTACTTC; CDR3: CASSQDPGGGVLQTQYF
J: TRBJ1-5; size: NA; V: TRBV4-2; length: 16; D: NA; DNA: TGTGCCAGCAGCCAAGAGGGGCAGAGTTACAATCAGCCCCAGCATTTT; CDR3: CASSQEGQSYNQPQHF
J: TRBJ1-4; size: NA; V: TRBV12-3/TRBV12-4; length: 15; D: NA; DNA: TGTGCCAGCAGTTTCGGGGTTCCGGTAGCGGAAAAACTGTTTTTT; CDR3: CASSFGVPVAEKLFF
J: TRBJ2-7; size: few; V: TRBV6-6; length: 15; D: NA; DNA: TGTGCCAGCAGTTATGGGGCAGGGACCTTGGAAGAGCAGTACTTC; CDR3: CASSYGAGTLEEQYF
J: TRBJ1-5; size: few; V: TRBV5-1; length: 14; D: NA; DNA: TGCGCCAGCAGCTTGGTGCCCAGCAATCAGCCCCAGCATTTT; CDR3: CASSLVPSNQPQHF
J: TRBJ2-7; size: NA; V: TRBV11-2; length: 17; D: TRBD1; DNA: TGTGCCAGCAGCCCGGATCGAGACAGGGTAGACTCCTGCGAGCAGTACTTC; CDR3: CASSPDRDRVDSCEQYF
J: TRBJ2-1; size: NA; V: TRBV5-1; length: 12; D: NA; DNA: TGCGCCAGCAGCTTGGAAGGGGATGAGCAGTTCTTC; CDR3: CASSLEGDEQFF
J: TRBJ2-3; size: NA; V: TRBV12-3/TRBV12-4; length: 16; D: TRBD2; DNA: TGTGCCAGCAGTTCTGGACTAGCGGTGAGAGCAGATGTGCAATATTTT; CDR3: CASSSGLAVRADVQYF
J: TRBJ2-3; size: NA; V: TRBV3-1; length: 15; D: TRBD1; DNA: TGTGCCAGCAGCCCCCGGGACAGGGTAACAGATACGCAGTATTTT; CDR3: CASSPRDRVTDTQYF
J: TRBJ1-2; size: NA; V: TRBV7-2; length: 14; D: NA; DNA: TGTGCCAGCAGCGAGGGGCGGGAGTACTATGGCTACACCTTC; CDR3: CASSEGREYYGYTF
J: TRBJ2-1; size: NA; V: TRBV7-2; length: 13; D: NA; DNA: TGTGCCAGCAGCCCACCGGCGGACAATGAGCAGTTCTTC; CDR3: CASSPPADNEQFF
J: TRBJ1-2; size: NA; V: TRBV20-1; length: 14; D: NA; DNA: TGCAGTGCTAGAGACAACTCCAGGGGCGGCGGCTACACCTTC; CDR3: CSARDNSRGGGYTF
J: TRBJ2-7; size: many; V: TRBV10-1; length: 12; D: NA; DNA: TGCGCCACCAACCAAGGAATGGGCGAGCAGTACTTC; CDR3: CATNQGMGEQYF
J: TRBJ2-3; size: many; V: TRBV7-3; length: 17; D: TRBD2; DNA: TGTGCCAGCAGCTTAGGGCCTAGCGGTCTTAGCACAGATACGCAGTATTTT; CDR3: CASSLGPSGLSTDTQYF
J: TRBJ2-3; size: few; V: TRBV7-2; length: 13; D: NA; DNA: TGTGCCAGCAGCGCGGGACCCACAGATACGCAGTATTTT; CDR3: CASSAGPTDTQYF
J: TRBJ2-1; size: NA; V: TRBV15; length: 16; D: NA; DNA: TGTGCCACCAGCGGTAGCGCGGAACATACCTACAATGAGCAGTTCTTC; CDR3: CATSGSAEHTYNEQFF
J: TRBJ2-3; size: NA; V: TRBV5-1; length: 16; D: TRBD2; DNA: TGCGCCAGCAGCTTGGATAGCGGGGGGGTAGCAGATACGCAGTATTTT; CDR3: CASSLDSGGVADTQYF
J: TRBJ2-7; size: NA; V: TRBV5-1; length: 17; D: TRBD2; DNA: TGCGCCAGCAGCTTGGCCAGGAGCGGGGGAGTAACCTACGAGCAGTACTTC; CDR3: CASSLARSGGVTYEQYF
J: TRBJ2-7; size: NA; V: TRBV20-1; length: 15; D: NA; DNA: TGCAGTGCCGTTCAACCCCACCGGAGCTCCTACGAGCAGTACTTC; CDR3: CSAVQPHRSSYEQYF
J: TRBJ2-7; size: few; V: TRBV6-1; length: 16; D: NA; DNA: TGTGCCAGCAGTGGCGGGGCTCGGGGGCCCTCCTACGAGCAGTACTTC; CDR3: CASSGGARGPSYEQYF
J: TRBJ1-1; size: NA; V: TRBV4-3; length: 15; D: TRBD1; DNA: TGCGCCAGCAGCCAGGAGACAGGGAATGAAAAGGGAGCTTTCTTT; CDR3: CASSQETGNEKGAFF
J: TRBJ2-6; size: NA; V: TRBV28; length: 13; D: NA; DNA: TGTGCCAGCCGATTCCCTGGGGCCAACGTCCTGACTTTC; CDR3: CASRFPGANVLTF
J: TRBJ1-2; size: few; V: TRBV6-1; length: 12; D: NA; DNA: TGTGCCAGCAGTGAACAAGCCTATGGCTACACCTTC; CDR3: CASSEQAYGYTF
J: TRBJ2-1; size: NA; V: TRBV20-1; length: 14; D: NA; DNA: TGCAGTGCTGCCCAGGGGCTAGGGGACAATGAGCAGTTCTTC; CDR3: CSAAQGLGDNEQFF
J: TRBJ2-5; size: NA; V: TRBV27; length: 14; D: NA; DNA: TGTGCCAGCAGTGACACAGGGAGAGGGGAGACCCAGTACTTC; CDR3: CASSDTGRGETQYF
J: TRBJ2-7; size: NA; V: TRBV4-3; length: 13; D: NA; DNA: TGCGCCAGCAGCCAAGAGGATTCCTACGAGCAGTACTTC; CDR3: CASSQEDSYEQYF
J: TRBJ2-7; size: NA; V: TRBV15; length: 17; D: TRBD2; DNA: TGTGCCACCAGCAGGGAATCCGGGACTAGCGGGCACCATGAGCAGTACTTC; CDR3: CATSRESGTSGHHEQYF
J: TRBJ2-5; size: NA; V: TRBV12-3/TRBV12-4; length: 18; D: TRBD2; DNA: TGTGCCAGCAGTTTTGGTGCTGCTAGCGGGGGGGCCGGGGAGACCCAGTACTTC; CDR3: CASSFGAASGGAGETQYF
J: TRBJ2-3; size: few; V: TRBV4-1; length: 20; D: TRBD2; DNA: TGCGCCAGCAGCCAAGAATACCCGTCTTTAGCGGGGGGAAGCACAGATACGCAGTATTTT; CDR3: CASSQEYPSLAGGSTDTQYF
J: TRBJ1-1; size: few; V: TRBV29-1; length: 14; D: NA; DNA: TGCAGCGTTGAGGGGCAGGGCTATGGCACTGAAGCTTTCTTT; CDR3: CSVEGQGYGTEAFF
J: TRBJ1-2; size: NA; V: TRBV7-9; length: 15; D: NA; DNA: TGTGCCAGCAGCATATCGACAGGTTCTAACTATGGCTACACCTTC; CDR3: CASSISTGSNYGYTF
J: TRBJ2-5; size: few; V: TRBV11-2; length: 16; D: TRBD2; DNA: TGTGCCAGCAGCTTAGGTTCCAGCGGGGGCCGAGAGACCCAGTACTTC; CDR3: CASSLGSSGGRETQYF
J: TRBJ2-3; size: few; V: TRBV6-6; length: 14; D: TRBD2; DNA: TGTGCCAGCAGTAAGACTAGCGGGGAGGGGACGCAGTATTTT; CDR3: CASSKTSGEGTQYF
J: TRBJ2-3; size: NA; V: TRBV12-3/TRBV12-4; length: 13; D: TRBD2; DNA: TGTGCCAGCAACGACCTGGGGGGGGATACGCAGTATTTT; CDR3: CASNDLGGDTQYF
J: TRBJ2-1; size: NA; V: TRBV29-1; length: 13; D: TRBD2; DNA: TGCAGCGCAGCGGGGAGCTCCTACAATGAGCAGTTCTTC; CDR3: CSAAGSSYNEQFF
J: TRBJ2-3; size: NA; V: TRBV3-1; length: 17; D: TRBD2; DNA: TGTGCCAGCAGCCAGACTAGCGGGGGCCCTAGCACAGATACGCGGTATTTT; CDR3: CASSQTSGGPSTDTRYF
J: TRBJ1-5; size: once; V: TRBV25-1; length: 15; D: NA; DNA: TGTGCCAGCAGAGGCGGGGGAGTGGACAATCAGCCCCAGCATTTT; CDR3: CASRGGGVDNQPQHF
J: TRBJ2-5; size: many; V: TRBV20-1; length: 14; D: NA; DNA: TGCAGTGCTAGAGCTCGCGTCGGTCAAGAGACCCAGTACTTC; CDR3: CSARARVGQETQYF
J: TRBJ2-1; size: NA; V: TRBV24-1; length: 13; D: NA; DNA: TGTGCCACCAACGGGGGTCTAGACAATGAGCAGTTCTTC; CDR3: CATNGGLDNEQFF